This TCR beta chain is drawn from a study of cytomegalovirus exposure and HLA in healthy donors. Findings and caveats of the study: 150 to 200 TCR beta chains were listed as cytomegalovirus-associated. Later, TCR association rates were found to vary by HLA locus, highest for DRB1 and lowest for HLA-C. Researchers had no immune exposure information except CMV serostatus available. Several top significant clusters appeared, in a later analysis, to be linked to common viral pathogens.

This clone was picked up a small number of times. As yet, its antigen is unknown. The length of the CDR3 is 14 residues. The germline CDR1 and CDR2 sequences are SEHNR and FQNEAQ (reference sequence). V was pared by 5 bases and J by 2 bases, with 3 bases of the junction left unmatched. Both 60 Vbeta primers and 13 Jbeta primers went into the PCR. Only in-frame clones appear in the TCRdb table, and some are missing; sequencing was by immunoSEQ multiplex PCR. Among 150,000 or so clones listed, about 80% were seen once. The specimen was PBMCs. This chain connects TRBV7-9 to TRBJ1-2; the match to TRBD1 covers 9 bases. This TCR derives from a man aged 40-49 years in good health and CMV-seronegative. The CDR3 nucleotides read TGTGCCAGCAGCACCACAGGGGGCAACTATGGCTACACCTTC. Translating gives CASSTTGGNYGYTF.